Presented here are 20 T cell receptor beta chains from one specimen sequenced in a study of T cells in women clearing cervical HPV infection. The table came from immunoSEQ multiplex PCR; TCRdb's copy has only in-frame clones and leaves some out. This sample's table reports some 14,000 clones. Sequences were obtained from blood buffy coat. The receptors here all came from a woman between 18 and 75 years old with a cervical HPV16 infection that either progressed to CIN3+ or cleared (not recorded which).

Details on this clone: The missing CDR3 end, 3 residues past where the read stops, is filled in from the germline J gene. The chain uses TRBV20-1 and TRBJ2-3, with TRBD1 matching 9 bases. This CDR3 has 17 amino acids. Germline V CDR1 and CDR2: DFQATT, SNEGSKA (reference sequence). The sequenced part of the CDR3 DNA is TGCAGTGCTAGTCCCGGGACAGGGTTCAGGGAGAATCAGCCG. Protein product: CSASPGTGFRENQP. The whole CDR3 sequence is CSASPGTGFRENQPQYF.

Partial CDR3 DNA: TGCAGTGCTTACCCGGGACAGGGGACCGTACAGCCC. Its translation: CSAYPGQGTVQP. The full CDR3 protein is CSAYPGQGTVQPQHF. This chain uses TRBV20-1 with TRBJ1-5, with 10 bases lining up with TRBD1. The read halts 3 residues ahead of the CDR3 end, with the missing end drawn from the germline J gene. Germline-derived CDR1 and CDR2 are DFQATT and SNEGSKA (reference sequence). The CDR3 extends over 15 amino acids. The V and J ends lost 5 bases and 7 bases, in that order; junction bases with no gene match: 11.

Notes on this clone: The read ends 3 residues early relative to the CDR3; the germline J gene fills the gap. The genes are TRBV19 and TRBJ1-2; D might be TRBD1 (6 bases). The CDR3 loop spans 15 amino acids. Germline-derived CDR1 and CDR2 are LNHDA and SQIVND (reference sequence). Partial CDR3 DNA: TGTGCCAGTAATACTCAGGGGTCGTCCTACAATGAC. Protein: CASNTQGSSYND. The whole CDR3 region reads CASNTQGSSYNDYTF.

Remarks on this clone: With the read ending 3 residues before the CDR3 end, the germline J gene is used to fill in that end. The rearrangement joins TRBV20-1 to TRBJ2-2; TRBD2 aligns across 9 bases. The V gene end was trimmed by 6 bases and the J gene end by 5 bases; junction bases not matched to a gene: 4. CDR3 length: 13 amino acids. The germline CDR1 and CDR2 sequences are DFQATT and SNEGSKA (reference sequence). The CDR3 sequence: CSAPGLATGELFF. The CDR3 DNA, read in part, is TGCAGTGCCCCAGGACTAGCGACCGGGGAG.

By frequency, this clone registers medium-sized. The read is 3 residues too short to cover the CDR3 end, so that end is filled in from the germline J gene. This rearrangement joins TRBV6-2 or TRBV6-3 to TRBJ2-2; 9 nucleotides line up with TRBD2. V shed 7 bases and J 4 bases; nucleotides not matched to a gene: 7. Germline V gene data show CDR1 as MNHEY and CDR2 as SVGEGT. The CDR3 is made up of 15 amino acids. The chain's CDR3 is CASIDLSGSTGELFF. CDR3 DNA, as far as it was read: TGTGCCAGCATCGACCTTAGCGGGAGCACCGGGGAG.

With respect to this clone: The CDR3 end is not reached by the read, which stops 3 residues before it; the germline J gene fills it in. The chain joins TRBV7-3 to TRBJ2-2, with D possibly being TRBD2 (6 bases). Trimming shortened V by 5 bases and J by 2 bases, and 15 bases separated the two germline ends. The CDR3 runs to 16 residues. Germline assignment: CDR1 SGHTA and CDR2 FQGTGA. This CDR3 is CASSRNRDSNTGELFF. The covered CDR3 bases are TGTGCCAGCAGCCGCAACCGGGACTCCAACACCGGGGAG.

The CDR3 sequence: CATSDAQGANTEAFF. Partial CDR3 DNA: TGTGCCACCAGTGATGCACAGGGGGCGAACACTGAA. The V and J genes are TRBV24-1 and TRBJ1-1, with 9 bases fitting TRBD1. The missing CDR3 end, 3 residues past where the read stops, is filled in from the germline J gene. The V gene end was trimmed by 3 bases and the J gene end by 1 base; junction bases not matched to a gene: 2. From germline, CDR1 is KGHDR and CDR2 SFDVKD. The CDR3 is 15 residues long.

Note on this clone: Read coverage stops 3 residues before the CDR3 terminus; the germline J gene supplies the remainder. This chain uses TRBV5-4 with TRBJ1-3; a weak D match, TRBD1 (6 bases). Trimming took off 2 bases at V and 2 bases at J, with 8 bases between the two ends. The CDR3 runs to 14 residues. Germline CDR1 SGHNT, CDR2 YYREEE (reference sequence). This CDR3 reads CASSLQGTGNTIYF. The DNA read from the CDR3 is TGTGCCAGCAGCTTACAGGGAACTGGAAACACC.

In regard to this clone: The read ends 3 residues before the CDR3 terminus; that terminus is restored from the germline J gene. This chain links TRBV19 with TRBJ1-4; D remains unclear. The V end was cut by 7 bases, the J end by 8 bases, with 17 bases between. CDR3 length: 14 amino acids. The germline CDR1 and CDR2 sequences are LNHDA and SQIVND (reference sequence). The CDR3 loop reads CASTNCGMKEKLFF. CDR3 bases read: TGTGCCAGTACCAACTGCGGGATGAAGGAAAAA.

Turning to this clone: The read ends 3 residues early relative to the CDR3; the germline J gene fills the gap. The chain is built from TRBV6-2 or TRBV6-3 and TRBJ2-7; 9 positions agree with TRBD1. Germline CDR1 reads MNHEY; CDR2 reads SVGEGT. Unmatched junction bases numbered 10, after V lost 2 bases and J lost 5 bases. The CDR3 runs to 16 residues. This CDR3 reads CASSYGMTGGEDEQYF. The CDR3 bases that were read are TGTGCCAGCAGTTACGGAATGACAGGGGGAGAGGACGAG.

In the case of this clone: The read ends 3 residues before the CDR3 terminus; that terminus is restored from the germline J gene. This chain links TRBV12-5 with TRBJ1-1, with D tentatively TRBD1 (5 bases). The V gene's germline CDR1 is LGHNT and CDR2 FRNRAP. CDR3 length: 13 residues. V lost 7 bases and J 4 bases, leaving 13 bases between the germline ends. CDR3 sequence: CASARGESTEAFF. The covered CDR3 bases are TGTGCTAGTGCACGAGGGGAGAGCACTGAA. Full variable domain (outside the CDR3, taken from reference TRBV12-5 and TRBJ1-1): DARVTQTPRHKVTEMGQEVTMRCQPILGHNTVFWYRQTMMQGLELLAYFRNRAPLDDSGMPKDRFSAEMPDATLATLKIQPSEPRDSAVYFCASARGESTEAFFGQGTRLTVV.

As regards this clone: The DNA ends 3 residues before the CDR3 does, and the rest of the CDR3 is filled in from the germline J gene. The genes are TRBV25-1 and TRBJ2-2; a weak D match, TRBD2 (6 bases). This CDR3 region has 13 residues. Trimming shortened V by 4 bases and J by 3 bases, and 6 bases separated the two germline ends. The germline V gene has CDR1 MGHDK and CDR2 SYGVNS. The sequenced part of the CDR3 DNA is TGTGCCAGCAGTGGGGGGGACACCGGGGAG. It translates to CASSGGDTGE. The CDR3 in full is CASSGGDTGELFF.

A word on this clone: The CDR3 extends 3 residues past the end of the read, so its final part is completed from the germline J gene. The chain uses TRBV29-1 and TRBJ2-5; maybe TRBD1 (6 bases). Trimming took off 6 bases at V and 3 bases at J, with 14 bases between the two ends. The CDR3 consists of 13 residues. The V gene's germline CDR1 is SQVTM and CDR2 ANQGSEA. The CDR3 DNA, read in part, is TGCAGCGTCATTGGACAGAACGAAGAGACC. It translates to CSVIGQNEET. The whole CDR3 sequence reads CSVIGQNEETQYF.

Points on this clone: Sequencing ends 3 residues short of the CDR3 end; the germline J gene provides the rest. This chain joins TRBV7-3 and TRBJ2-1, with a weak D call TRBD2 (6 bases). Germline V gene lookup returns CDR1 SGHTA and CDR2 FQGTGA. Trimming took off 3 bases at V and 7 bases at J, with 19 bases between the two ends. The CDR3 has 16 amino acids. CDR3 amino acids: CASSFTAGFGSNEQFF. The DNA read from the CDR3 is TGTGCCAGCAGCTTCACCGCGGGGTTCGGGTCGAATGAG.

The CDR3 region is CSARDHRAGVFADTQYF. The part of the CDR3 DNA that was read is TGCAGTGCTAGAGATCACCGGGCGGGAGTGTTTGCGGATACG. The chain joins TRBV20-1 to TRBJ2-3; TRBD2 matches 7 bases. Sequencing ends 3 residues short of the CDR3 end; the germline J gene provides the rest. V was clipped by 0 bases and J by 6 bases; unmatched bases: 15. From germline, CDR1 is DFQATT and CDR2 SNEGSKA (reference sequence). The CDR3 is made up of 17 amino acids.

Of note for this clone: The read stops 3 residues short of the end of the CDR3; the missing end is completed from the germline J gene. The chain has TRBV20-1 and TRBJ2-7; 11 bases line up with TRBD1. V trimming: 2 bases; J trimming: 0 bases; junction bases outside the gene matches: 15. This CDR3 is 19 amino acids long. Germline V lookup: CDR1 DFQATT, CDR2 SNEGSKA (reference sequence). CDR3 bases read: TGCAGTGCTAGACCCCTTGGGGGGACAGGGGGGATTAGCTCCTACGAG. Protein sequence: CSARPLGGTGGISSYE. The CDR3 reads in full as CSARPLGGTGGISSYEQYF.

Details on this clone: Read sequence stops 3 residues before the CDR3 end, and the germline J gene provides the missing end. The chain is built from TRBV6-2 or TRBV6-3 and TRBJ2-1; perhaps TRBD2 as D (6 bases). The V end lost 6 bases, the J end lost 9 bases, and 21 bases lay between the germline ends. The CDR3 sequence is 15 residues long. CDR1 and CDR2 (germline): MNHEY, SVGEGT. CDR3: CASSTPRLDMREQFF. CDR3 bases read: TGTGCCAGCAGCACCCCAAGACTAGATATGCGTGAG.

This CDR3 reads CASSDRGGRTGAYEQYF. The part of the CDR3 DNA that was read is TGCGCCAGCAGCGATCGAGGGGGTCGGACAGGGGCCTACGAG. The chain is built from TRBV4-1 and TRBJ2-7, with TRBD1 identical over 9 bases. Read data end 3 residues before the CDR3 end; the end is taken from the germline J gene. The CDR3 covers 17 residues. CDR1 is MGHRA, CDR2 YSYEKL, per germline. V trimming: 5 bases; J trimming: 2 bases; junction bases outside the gene matches: 13.

Comment on this clone: The read ends 3 residues before the CDR3 terminus; that terminus is restored from the germline J gene. This chain joins TRBV29-1 and TRBJ2-2; D not resolved. CDR1 and CDR2 (germline): SQVTM, ANQGSEA. This CDR3 is built from 14 residues. CDR3 residues: CSAGEGTTNEKLFF. The sequenced part of the CDR3 DNA is TGCAGCGCCGGAGAAGGCACAACTAATGAAAAG.

About this clone itself: The missing CDR3 end, 3 residues past where the read stops, is filled in from the germline J gene. This sequence joins TRBV7-2 and TRBJ1-2; no reliable D call. CDR1 SGHTA and CDR2 FQGNSA come from the germline V gene. Trimming shortened V by 1 base and J by 2 bases, and 8 bases separated the two germline ends. The CDR3 length is 14 residues. CDR3 DNA, as far as it was read: TGTGCCAGCAGCTTAGACCCGGTGAACTATGGC. Its protein is CASSLDPVNYG. In full, the CDR3 is CASSLDPVNYGYTF. Full variable domain (outside the CDR3, taken from reference TRBV7-2 and TRBJ1-2): GAGVSQSPSNKVTEKGKDVELRCDPISGHTALYWYRQSLGQGLEFLIYFQGNSAPDKSGLPSDRFSAERTGGSVSTLTIQRTQQEDSAVYLCASSLDPVNYGYTFGSGTRLTVV.